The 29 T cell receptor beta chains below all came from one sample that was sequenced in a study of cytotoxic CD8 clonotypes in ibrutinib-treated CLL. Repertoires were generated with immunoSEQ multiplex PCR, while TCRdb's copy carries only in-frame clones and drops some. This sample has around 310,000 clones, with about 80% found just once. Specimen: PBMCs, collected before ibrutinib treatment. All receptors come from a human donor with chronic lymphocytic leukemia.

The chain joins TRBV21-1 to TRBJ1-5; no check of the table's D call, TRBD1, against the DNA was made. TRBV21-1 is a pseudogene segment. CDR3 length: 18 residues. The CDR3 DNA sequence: TGTGCCAGCAGCAAAGTAGGAGGAGGACAGAAATCAAATCAGCCCCAGCATTTT. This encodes CASSKVGGGQKSNQPQHF.

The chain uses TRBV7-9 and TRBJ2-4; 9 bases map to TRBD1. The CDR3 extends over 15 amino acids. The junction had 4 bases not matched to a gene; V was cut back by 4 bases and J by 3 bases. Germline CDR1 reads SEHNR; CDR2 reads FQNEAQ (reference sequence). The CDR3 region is CASSWTGAIKNIQYF. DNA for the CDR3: TGTGCCAGCAGCTGGACAGGGGCGATCAAAAACATTCAGTACTTC. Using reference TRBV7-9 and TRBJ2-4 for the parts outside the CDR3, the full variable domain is DTGVSQNPRHKITKRGQNVTFRCDPISEHNRLYWYRQTLGQGPEFLTYFQNEAQLEKSRLLSDRFSAERPKGSFSTLEIQRTEQGDSAMYLCASSWTGAIKNIQYFGAGTRLSVL.

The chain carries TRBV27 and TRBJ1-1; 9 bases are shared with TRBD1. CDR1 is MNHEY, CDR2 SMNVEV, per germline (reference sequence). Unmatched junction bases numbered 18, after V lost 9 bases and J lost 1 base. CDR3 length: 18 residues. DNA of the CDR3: TGTGCCAGTAACGGACAGGGGAGTCCTAATCGGTGGAACACTGAAGCTTTCTTT. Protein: CASNGQGSPNRWNTEAFF.

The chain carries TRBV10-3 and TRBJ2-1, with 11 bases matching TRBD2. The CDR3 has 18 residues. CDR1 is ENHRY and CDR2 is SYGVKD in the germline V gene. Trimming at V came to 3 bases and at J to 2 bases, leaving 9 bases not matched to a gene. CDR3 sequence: CAISDGTSGLLPYNEQFF. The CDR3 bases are TGTGCCATCAGTGATGGGACTAGCGGCCTACTACCCTACAATGAGCAGTTCTTC.

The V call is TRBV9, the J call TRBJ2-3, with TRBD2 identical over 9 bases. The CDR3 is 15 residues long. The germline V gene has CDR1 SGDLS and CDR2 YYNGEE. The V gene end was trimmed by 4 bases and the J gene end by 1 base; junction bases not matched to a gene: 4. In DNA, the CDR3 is TGTGCCAGCAGCACGATAGCGGGAGGCACAGATACGCAGTATTTT. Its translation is CASSTIAGGTDTQYF.

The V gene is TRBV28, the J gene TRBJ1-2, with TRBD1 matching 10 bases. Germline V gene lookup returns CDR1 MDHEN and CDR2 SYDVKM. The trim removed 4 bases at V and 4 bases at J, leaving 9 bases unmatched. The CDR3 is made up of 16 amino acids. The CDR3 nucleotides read TGTGCCAGCAGTTCCCCCCGGACAGGGGGAACCTATGGCTACACCTTC. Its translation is CASSSPRTGGTYGYTF.

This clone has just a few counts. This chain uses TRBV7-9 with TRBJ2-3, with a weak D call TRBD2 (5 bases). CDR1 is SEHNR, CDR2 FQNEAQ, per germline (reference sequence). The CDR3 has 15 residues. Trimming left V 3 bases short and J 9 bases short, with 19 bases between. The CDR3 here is CASSFMNRGSGTQYF. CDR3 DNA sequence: TGTGCCAGCAGCTTTATGAATCGCGGATCGGGGACGCAGTATTTT. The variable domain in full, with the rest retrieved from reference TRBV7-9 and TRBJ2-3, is DTGVSQNPRHKITKRGQNVTFRCDPISEHNRLYWYRQTLGQGPEFLTYFQNEAQLEKSRLLSDRFSAERPKGSFSTLEIQRTEQGDSAMYLCASSFMNRGSGTQYFGPGTRLTVL.

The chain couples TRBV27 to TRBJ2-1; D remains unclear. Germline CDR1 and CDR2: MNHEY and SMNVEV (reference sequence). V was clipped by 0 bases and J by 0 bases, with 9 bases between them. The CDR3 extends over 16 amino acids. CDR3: CASSLSLGDSYNEQFF. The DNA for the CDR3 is TGTGCCAGCAGTTTATCTCTTGGAGACTCCTACAATGAGCAGTTCTTC.

CDR3 protein: CASSPTAGPTYEQYF. The CDR3 nucleotides read TGTGCCAGCAGCCCAACGGCGGGGCCGACCTACGAGCAGTACTTC. V usage is TRBV7-9 and J usage is TRBJ2-7; tentatively, D is TRBD2 (6 bases). Germline V gives CDR1 SEHNR, CDR2 FQNEAQ (reference sequence). V lost 5 bases and J lost 2, with 16 bases in between. The CDR3 is made up of 15 amino acids.

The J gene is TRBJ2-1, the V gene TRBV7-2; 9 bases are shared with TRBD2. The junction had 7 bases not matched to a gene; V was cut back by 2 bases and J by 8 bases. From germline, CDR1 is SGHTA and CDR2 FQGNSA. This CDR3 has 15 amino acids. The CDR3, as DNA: TGTGCCAGCAGCTTACTCGCGGGAGGGATCTATGAGCAGTTCTTC. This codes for CASSLLAGGIYEQFF.

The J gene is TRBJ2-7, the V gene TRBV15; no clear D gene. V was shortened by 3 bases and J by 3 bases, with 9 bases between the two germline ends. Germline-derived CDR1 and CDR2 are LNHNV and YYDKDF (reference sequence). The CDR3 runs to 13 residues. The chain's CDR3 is CATSRDINYEQYF. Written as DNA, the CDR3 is TGTGCCACCAGCAGGGATATAAACTACGAGCAGTACTTC. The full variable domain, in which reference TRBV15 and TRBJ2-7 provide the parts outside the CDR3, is DAMVIQNPRYQVTQFGKPVTLSCSQTLNHNVMYWYQQKSSQAPKLLFHYYDKDFNNEADTPDNFQSRRPNTSFCFLDIRSPGLGDTAMYLCATSRDINYEQYFGPGTRLTVT.

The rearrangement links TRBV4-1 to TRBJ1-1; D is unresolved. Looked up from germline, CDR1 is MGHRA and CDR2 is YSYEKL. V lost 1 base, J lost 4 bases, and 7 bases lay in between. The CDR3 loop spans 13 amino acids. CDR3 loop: CASSQGGVTEAFF. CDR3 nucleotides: TGCGCCAGCAGCCAAGGGGGAGTCACTGAAGCTTTCTTT.

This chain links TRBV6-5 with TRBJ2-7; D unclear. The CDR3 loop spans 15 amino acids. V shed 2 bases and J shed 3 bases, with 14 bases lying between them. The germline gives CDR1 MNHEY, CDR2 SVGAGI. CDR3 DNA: TGTGCCAGCAGTTACGGTCTAGAACGGGTCTACGAGCAGTACTTC. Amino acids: CASSYGLERVYEQYF.

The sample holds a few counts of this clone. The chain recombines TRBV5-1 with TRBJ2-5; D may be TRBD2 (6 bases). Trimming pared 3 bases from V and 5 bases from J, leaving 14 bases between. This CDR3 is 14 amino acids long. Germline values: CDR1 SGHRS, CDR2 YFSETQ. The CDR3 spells CASSSQGGGETQYF. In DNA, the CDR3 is TGCGCCAGCAGCTCGCAGGGAGGTGGCGAGACCCAGTACTTC. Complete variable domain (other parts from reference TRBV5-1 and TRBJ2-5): KAGVTQTPRYLIKTRGQQVTLSCSPISGHRSVSWYQQTPGQGLQFLFEYFSETQRNKGNFPGRFSGRQFSNSRSEMNVSTLELGDSALYLCASSSQGGGETQYFGPGTRLLVL.

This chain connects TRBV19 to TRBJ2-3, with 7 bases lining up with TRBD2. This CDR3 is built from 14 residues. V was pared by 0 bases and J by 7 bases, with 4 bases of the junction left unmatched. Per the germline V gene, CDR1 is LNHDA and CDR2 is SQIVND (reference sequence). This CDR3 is CASSIEAGAYTQYF. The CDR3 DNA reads TGTGCCAGTAGTATAGAGGCGGGAGCCTATACGCAGTATTTT.

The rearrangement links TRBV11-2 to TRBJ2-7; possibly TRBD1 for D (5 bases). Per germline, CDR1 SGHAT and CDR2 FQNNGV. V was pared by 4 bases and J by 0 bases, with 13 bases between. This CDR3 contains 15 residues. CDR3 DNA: TGTGCCAGCAGCTGGTTTCAGGGTCTCTCCTACGAGCAGTACTTC. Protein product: CASSWFQGLSYEQYF.

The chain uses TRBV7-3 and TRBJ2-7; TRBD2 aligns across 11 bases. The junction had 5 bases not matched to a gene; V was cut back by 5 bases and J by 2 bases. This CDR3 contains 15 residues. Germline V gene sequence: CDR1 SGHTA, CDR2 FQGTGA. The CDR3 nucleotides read TGTGCCAGCAGCCCAAATAGCGGGAGGGCCTACGAGCAGTACTTC. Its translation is CASSPNSGRAYEQYF.

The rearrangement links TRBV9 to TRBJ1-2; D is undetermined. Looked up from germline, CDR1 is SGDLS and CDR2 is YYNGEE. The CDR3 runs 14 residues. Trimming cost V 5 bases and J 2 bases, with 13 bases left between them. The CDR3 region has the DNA TGTGCCAGCAGTCTCCCGGGTGGGAACTATGGCTACACCTTC. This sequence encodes CASSLPGGNYGYTF.

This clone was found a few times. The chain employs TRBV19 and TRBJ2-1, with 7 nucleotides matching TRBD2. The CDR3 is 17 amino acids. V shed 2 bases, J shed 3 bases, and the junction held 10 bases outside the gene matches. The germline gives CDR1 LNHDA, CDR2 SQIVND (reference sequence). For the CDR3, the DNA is TGTGCCAGTAGTATACGGCGGGAGTGGGGGAACTACAATGAGCAGTTCTTC. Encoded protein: CASSIRREWGNYNEQFF.

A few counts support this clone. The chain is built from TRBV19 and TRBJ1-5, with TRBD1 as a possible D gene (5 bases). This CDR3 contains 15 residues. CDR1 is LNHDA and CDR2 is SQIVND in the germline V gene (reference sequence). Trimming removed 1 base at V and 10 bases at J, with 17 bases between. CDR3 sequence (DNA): TGTGCCAGTAGTATAGTTTCGGGGCCAGAGGGACCCCAGCATTTT. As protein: CASSIVSGPEGPQHF.

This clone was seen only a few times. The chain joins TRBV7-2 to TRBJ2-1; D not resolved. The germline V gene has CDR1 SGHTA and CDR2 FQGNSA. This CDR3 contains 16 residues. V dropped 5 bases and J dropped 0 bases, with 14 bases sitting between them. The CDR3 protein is CASSLSSSSSYNEQFF. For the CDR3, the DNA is TGTGCCAGCAGCCTGTCCAGCTCAAGCTCCTACAATGAGCAGTTCTTC.

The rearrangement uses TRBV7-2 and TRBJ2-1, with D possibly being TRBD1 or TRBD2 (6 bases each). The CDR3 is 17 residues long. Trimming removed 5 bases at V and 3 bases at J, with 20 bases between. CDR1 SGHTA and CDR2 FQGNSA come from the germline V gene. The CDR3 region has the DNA TGTGCCAGCAGCCCCCTGGAGTGGGGGGCGGTCTACAATGAGCAGTTCTTC. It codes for CASSPLEWGAVYNEQFF.

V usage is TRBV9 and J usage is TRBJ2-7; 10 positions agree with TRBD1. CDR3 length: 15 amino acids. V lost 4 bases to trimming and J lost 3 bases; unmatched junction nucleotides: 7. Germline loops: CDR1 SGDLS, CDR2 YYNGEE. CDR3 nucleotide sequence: TGTGCCAGCAGCTTCGGGACAGGGGAGGGCTACGAGCAGTACTTC. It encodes CASSFGTGEGYEQYF.

The CDR3 coding sequence is TGTGCCAGCAGTGACTACCAGGGTGGTAATTCACCCCTCCACTTT. Its protein product is CASSDYQGGNSPLHF. The chain employs TRBV6-6 and TRBJ1-6, with D possibly TRBD1 on 5 matching bases. This CDR3 contains 15 residues. Trimming stripped 5 bases from V and 6 bases from J, with 14 bases between. Germline loops: CDR1 MNHNY, CDR2 SVGAGI (reference sequence).

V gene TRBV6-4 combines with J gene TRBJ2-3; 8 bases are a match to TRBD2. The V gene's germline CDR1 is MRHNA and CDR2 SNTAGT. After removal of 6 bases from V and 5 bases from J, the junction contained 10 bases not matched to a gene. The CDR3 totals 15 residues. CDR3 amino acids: CASRESGSGLDTQYF. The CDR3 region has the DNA TGTGCCAGCAGGGAGAGCGGGAGCGGTCTAGATACGCAGTATTTT.

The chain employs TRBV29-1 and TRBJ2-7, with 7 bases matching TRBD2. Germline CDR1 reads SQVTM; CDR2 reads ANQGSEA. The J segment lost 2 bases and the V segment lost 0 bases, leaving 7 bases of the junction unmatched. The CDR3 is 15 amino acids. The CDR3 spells CSVEEMAGTTYEQYF. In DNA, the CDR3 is TGCAGCGTTGAAGAAATGGCAGGGACTACCTACGAGCAGTACTTC.

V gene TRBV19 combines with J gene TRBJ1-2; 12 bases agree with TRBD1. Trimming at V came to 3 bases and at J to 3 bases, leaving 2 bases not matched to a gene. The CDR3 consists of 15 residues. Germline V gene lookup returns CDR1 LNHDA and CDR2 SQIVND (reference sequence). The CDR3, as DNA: TGTGCCAGTAGTATGGGGACAGGGGGCTACTATGGCTACACCTTC. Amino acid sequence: CASSMGTGGYYGYTF. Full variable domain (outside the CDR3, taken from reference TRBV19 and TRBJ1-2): DGGITQSPKYLFRKEGQNVTLSCEQNLNHDAMYWYRQDPGQGLRLIYYSQIVNDFQKGDIAEGYSVSREKKESFPLTVTSAQKNPTAFYLCASSMGTGGYYGYTFGSGTRLTVV.

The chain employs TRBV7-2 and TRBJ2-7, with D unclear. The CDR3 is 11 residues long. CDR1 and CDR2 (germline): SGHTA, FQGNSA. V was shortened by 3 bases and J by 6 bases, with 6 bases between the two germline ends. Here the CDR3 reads CASSFSFEQYF. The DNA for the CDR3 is TGTGCCAGCAGCTTTAGTTTCGAGCAGTACTTC.

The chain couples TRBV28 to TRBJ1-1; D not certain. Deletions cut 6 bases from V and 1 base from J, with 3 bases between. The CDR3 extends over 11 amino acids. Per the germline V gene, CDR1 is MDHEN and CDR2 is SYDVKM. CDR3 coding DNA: TGTGCCAGCAGCTGGAACACTGAAGCTTTCTTT. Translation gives CASSWNTEAFF.